Here is one T cell receptor beta chain with its context. The CDR3 is 15 residues long. The V end lost 0 bases, the J end lost 5 bases, and 8 bases lay between the germline ends. From germline, CDR1 is ENHRY and CDR2 SYGVKD. The data are from a study of Ad26.COV2.S vaccination and SARS-CoV-2 variants. The data were produced by immunoSEQ multiplex PCR, yet TCRdb's version contains in-frame clones alone and is incomplete. The sample records around 500,000 clones, around 89% being singletons. Treatment described: over 15 received Ad26.COV2.S at low or high dose, single or two shots; a few received placebo; per-sample allocation not given. The study sampled participants on day 63 after the first vaccine or placebo injection.

This TCR came from a person aged 18-65 years who received the Ad26.COV2.S COVID-19 vaccine or a placebo. The gene calls are TRBV10-3 and TRBJ1-6; D is unresolved. The sample here was peripheral blood, taken in a trial of Ad26.COV2.S vaccine versus placebo. In DNA, the CDR3 is TGTGCCATCAGTGAGTCTAATAGCAATAATTCACCCCTCCACTTT. Protein sequence: CAISESNSNNSPLHF.